The 12 T cell receptor beta chains below come from one sample, sequenced in a study of beta chain features in type 1 diabetes. Expressed TCRB transcripts were sequenced because the entire RNA isolate underwent reverse transcription. The assay was immunoSEQ multiplex PCR, and TCRdb's table has in-frame clones only and misses some. Here the sample spans 15,000 to 20,000 clones, 45% to 50% being singletons. Material: stem cell memory CD4+ T cells from blood. These receptors all stem from a man aged 18 to 29 in good health.

This clone occurred once. V and J are TRBV4-1 and TRBJ1-1; perhaps TRBD1 as D (6 bases). Germline CDR1 reads MGHRA; CDR2 reads YSYEKL. V was clipped by 4 bases and J by 11 bases, with 11 bases between them. The CDR3 has 11 amino acids. CDR3 residues: CASSLDRTAFF. The CDR3 DNA follows: TGCGCCAGCAGCCTCGACAGGACCGCTTTCTTT.

This rearrangement joins TRBV5-4 to TRBJ2-1; D might be TRBD2 (5 bases). CDR3 length: 16 residues. V was clipped by 0 bases and J by 11 bases, with 21 bases between them. Germline-derived CDR1 and CDR2 are SGHNT and YYREEE (reference sequence). The CDR3 nucleotides are TGTGCCAGCAGCTTGGCCACCCTTAGGAGCGGTGGACAGCAGTTCTTC. Residues: CASSLATLRSGGQQFF.

This clone was counted only a few times. The chain carries TRBV30 and TRBJ1-1; D unclear. The CDR3 totals 11 residues. V gave up 0 bases and J gave up 10 bases, with 9 bases separating them. Germline V lookup: CDR1 GTSNPN, CDR2 SVGIG (reference sequence). The CDR3: CAWSVLEGAFF. In DNA, the CDR3 is TGTGCCTGGAGTGTACTGGAGGGAGCTTTCTTT.

The chain combines TRBV29-1 with TRBJ2-1; 9 nucleotides match TRBD1. CDR3 length: 12 residues. Germline V lookup: CDR1 SQVTM, CDR2 ANQGSEA. With 7 bases clipped from V and 9 bases from J, the junction kept 7 bases outside the gene matches. In DNA form, the CDR3 reads TGCAGCGGCGGGACAGGGTCCGGTGAGCAGTTCTTC. Protein: CSGGTGSGEQFF.

This chain uses TRBV9 with TRBJ2-2; the D is unclear. There are 11 residues in the CDR3. Germline V gene lookup returns CDR1 SGDLS and CDR2 YYNGEE. Trimming removed 6 bases from V and 4 bases from J, with 4 bases in between. The CDR3 DNA reads TGTGCCAGCACTAGCACCGGGGAGCTGTTTTTT. As protein: CASTSTGELFF.

This chain uses TRBV18 with TRBJ1-1, with a possible D match to TRBD1 (6 bases). Germline V CDR1 and CDR2: KGHSH, LQKENI. The CDR3 contains 15 residues. The V end was cut by 3 bases, the J end by 2 bases, with 13 bases between. This CDR3 is CASSPRTVANTEAFF. CDR3 sequence (DNA): TGTGCCAGCTCACCCCGGACAGTCGCCAACACTGAAGCTTTCTTT.

This rearrangement joins TRBV30 to TRBJ1-2; D not certain. The CDR3 length is 14 residues. Trimming removed 2 bases at V and 0 bases at J, with 10 bases between. Germline CDR1 is GTSNPN and CDR2 is SVGIG (reference sequence). CDR3 protein: CAWSRRQANYGYTF. The CDR3 bases are TGTGCCTGGAGTAGGAGGCAAGCTAACTATGGCTACACCTTC.

CDR3 coding DNA: TGTGCCAGCAGGGCGGGACAGAAGTATGGCTACACCTTC. Its protein product is CASRAGQKYGYTF. The V and J genes are TRBV7-9 and TRBJ1-2, with TRBD1 matching over 7 bases. Germline V gives CDR1 SEHNR, CDR2 FQNEAQ (reference sequence). The CDR3 is 13 residues long. After removal of 6 bases from V and 5 bases from J, the junction contained 6 bases not matched to a gene.

This clone was recorded a few times. This chain uses TRBV13 with TRBJ2-7, with TRBD2 matching over 10 bases. The CDR3 has 16 amino acids. Germline trimming cut 0 bases from V and 2 bases from J; bases unmatched to any gene: 4. The V gene's germline CDR1 is PRHDT and CDR2 FYEKMQ (reference sequence). CDR3 in amino acids: CASSLGSLAGAYEQYF. The CDR3 DNA reads as TGTGCCAGCAGCTTAGGCAGCCTAGCGGGGGCCTACGAGCAGTACTTC.

The V and J genes are TRBV28 and TRBJ2-1; 8 nucleotides align to TRBD2. This CDR3 spans 16 amino acids. J was trimmed by 6 bases and V by 4 bases; bases with no gene match: 11. In germline, CDR1 is MDHEN, CDR2 SYDVKM. The CDR3 DNA is TGTGCCAGCAGTTCGCCTTCGGGGGGGAGGGGCAATGAGCAGTTCTTC. This translates into CASSSPSGGRGNEQFF.

The chain carries TRBV9 and TRBJ2-5, with TRBD2 identical over 9 bases. Unmatched junction bases numbered 1, after V lost 0 bases and J lost 1 base. The CDR3 totals 15 residues. Germline CDR1 is SGDLS and CDR2 is YYNGEE. CDR3 sequence: CASSVVAGVQETQYF. The CDR3 coding sequence is TGTGCCAGCAGCGTAGTAGCGGGAGTCCAAGAGACCCAGTACTTC. Filled out from reference TRBV9 and TRBJ2-5, the complete variable domain reads DSGVTQTPKHLITATGQRVTLRCSPRSGDLSVYWYQQSLDQGLQFLIQYYNGEERAKGNILERFSAQQFPDLHSELNLSSLELGDSALYFCASSVVAGVQETQYFGPGTRLLVL.

The chain joins TRBV14 to TRBJ1-2, with unresolved D. V lost 0 bases to trimming and J lost 2 bases, with 4 bases between them. CDR1 is SGHDN and CDR2 is FVKESK in the germline V gene. The CDR3 is 13 amino acids. The CDR3 nucleotides are TGTGCCAGCAGCCAAGACACAAACTATGGCTACACCTTC. Translation gives CASSQDTNYGYTF.